These T cell receptor beta chains were read from a single sample in a study of long-term antiretroviral therapy in people with HIV. Data came from immunoSEQ multiplex PCR; TCRdb stores just in-frame clones and leaves some out. The table records around 32,000 clones, roughly 98% of them present only once. The sample in question was unsorted PBMCs, obtained 7.6 years after starting antiretroviral therapy. The receptors stem from a man aged 30-40 years with HIV. CDR3s include the opening cysteine and the closing phenylalanine or tryptophan. A D gene is named only where the DNA matches it firmly. Expanded clones get a size class; other rows say once, few or many, or leave the size out.

V gene	D gene	J gene	clone size	CDR3 protein	CDR3 DNA
TRBV9	NA	TRBJ1-4	NA	CASSAEPGTNEKLFF	TGTGCCAGCAGCGCCGAGCCAGGCACCAATGAAAAACTGTTTTTT
TRBV2	NA	TRBJ2-1	NA	CASSGIVGDFYNEQFF	TGTGCCAGCAGTGGGATTGTGGGAGACTTCTACAATGAGCAGTTCTTC
TRBV4-3	NA	TRBJ1-2	NA	CASSQEWLSTPADGYTF	TGCGCCAGCAGCCAAGAGTGGTTATCCACCCCCGCGGATGGCTACACCTTC
TRBV29-1	NA	TRBJ2-2	NA	CSVEYENTGELFF	TGCAGCGTTGAGTACGAGAACACCGGGGAGCTGTTTTTT
TRBV2	TRBD2	TRBJ2-7	once	CASILAEPYEQYF	TGTGCCAGCATACTAGCGGAGCCATACGAGCAGTACTTC
TRBV19	NA	TRBJ2-2	once	CASRPGRHPNTGELFF	TGTGCCAGTAGACCAGGGAGACACCCGAACACCGGGGAGCTGTTTTTT
TRBV7-2	NA	TRBJ1-4	NA	CASSLDGISEKLFF	TGTGCCAGCAGCTTGGACGGTATTAGTGAAAAACTGTTTTTT
TRBV4-2	TRBD1	TRBJ1-2	NA	CASSQADRGPNYGYTF	TGTGCCAGCAGCCAAGCTGACAGGGGCCCAAACTATGGCTACACCTTC
TRBV4-2	TRBD2	TRBJ2-7	NA	CASSQEKREYEQYF	TGTGCCAGCAGCCAAGAGAAGCGGGAATACGAGCAGTACTTC
TRBV19	TRBD2	TRBJ2-2	NA	CASTSGKRVGELFF	TGTGCCAGTACTAGCGGGAAAAGGGTCGGGGAGCTGTTTTTT
TRBV6-5	NA	TRBJ1-2	NA	CVAGNYGYTF	TGTGTCGCGGGTAACTATGGCTACACCTTC
TRBV4-1	TRBD2	TRBJ2-1	NA	CASSQGLVSYNEQFF	TGCGCCAGCAGCCAGGGACTAGTCTCCTACAATGAGCAGTTCTTC
TRBV11-3	TRBD1	TRBJ2-1	NA	CASSLEGTGIGEQFF	TGTGCCAGCAGCTTAGAGGGGACAGGGATTGGCGAGCAGTTCTTC
TRBV7-9	NA	TRBJ1-1	NA	CASSYTASAEAFF	TGTGCCAGCAGCTACACAGCGTCTGCAGAAGCTTTCTTT
TRBV10-3	NA	TRBJ1-3	NA	CAIASSGNTIYF	TGTGCCATCGCCAGCTCTGGAAACACCATATATTTT
TRBV29-1	NA	TRBJ2-3	NA	CSVGPYPDTQYF	TGCAGCGTTGGCCCATACCCAGATACGCAGTATTTT
TRBV19	TRBD1	TRBJ2-3	NA	CASSRRTGAPTDTQYF	TGTGCCAGTAGTCGAAGAACAGGGGCACCCACAGATACGCAGTATTTT
TRBV27	NA	TRBJ1-5	NA	CASSSTTPGYSNQPQHF	TGTGCCAGCAGTTCCACAACCCCAGGTTATAGCAATCAGCCCCAGCATTTT
TRBV4-2	TRBD2	TRBJ2-7	NA	CASSQDRVSGSRNEQYF	TGTGCCAGCAGCCAAGATCGGGTTAGCGGGAGTAGAAACGAGCAGTACTTC
TRBV7-1	NA	TRBJ1-2	NA	CASSLVEGHGYTF	TGTGCCAGCAGCTTAGTCGAGGGTCATGGCTACACCTTC
TRBV6-1	TRBD1	TRBJ2-7	NA	CASHPSGTGGLEQYF	TGTGCCAGCCACCCCTCCGGGACAGGGGGCCTCGAGCAGTACTTC
TRBV5-1	TRBD2	TRBJ2-3	NA	CASSTSGSTDTQYF	TGCGCCAGCAGCACTAGCGGGAGCACAGATACGCAGTATTTT
TRBV5-1	NA	TRBJ2-1	NA	CASSLGSSYNEQFF	TGCGCCAGCAGCTTGGGGAGCTCCTACAATGAGCAGTTCTTC
TRBV9	NA	TRBJ1-1	few	CASSNRAHTEAFF	TGTGCCAGCAGTAACAGGGCCCACACTGAAGCTTTCTTT
TRBV6-1	TRBD2	TRBJ2-7	NA	CASSEGGLADSYEQYF	TGTGCCAGCAGTGAAGGAGGACTAGCGGATTCCTACGAGCAGTACTTC
TRBV4-3	TRBD1	TRBJ2-2	NA	CASSQPGTDTGELFF	TGCGCCAGCAGCCAACCCGGGACAGACACCGGGGAGCTGTTTTTT
TRBV2	TRBD2	TRBJ2-7	NA	CASSDQTSGDEQYF	TGTGCCAGCAGTGACCAGACTAGCGGCGACGAGCAGTACTTC
TRBV4-2	NA	TRBJ2-7	NA	CASSPTGGGPRYEQYF	TGTGCCAGCAGCCCTACAGGTGGGGGGCCCCGCTACGAGCAGTACTTC
TRBV29-1	NA	TRBJ1-2	NA	CSVPNTADGYTF	TGCAGCGTACCGAACACCGCCGATGGCTACACCTTC
TRBV5-4	NA	TRBJ2-7	NA	CASSLRGAGGVPHEQYF	TGTGCCAGCAGCCTCAGGGGAGCAGGAGGAGTCCCCCACGAGCAGTACTTC
TRBV5-4	NA	TRBJ2-5	NA	CASSPGGESRGETQYF	TGTGCCAGCAGCCCCGGGGGTGAGAGCCGGGGAGAGACCCAGTACTTC
TRBV6-1	NA	TRBJ1-5	NA	CASSVAEPSNQPQHF	TGTGCCAGCAGTGTGGCAGAGCCCTCTAATCAGCCCCAGCATTTT
TRBV5-1	NA	TRBJ2-5	NA	CASSLAAGLGETQYF	TGCGCCAGCAGCTTGGCGGCAGGGTTGGGGGAGACCCAGTACTTC
TRBV25-1	NA	TRBJ2-5	NA	CASSEYIGEETQYF	TGTGCCAGCAGTGAATATATCGGGGAAGAGACCCAGTACTTC
TRBV5-4	TRBD1	TRBJ2-7	NA	CASSFQGGVYEQYF	TGTGCCAGCAGCTTCCAAGGGGGCGTCTACGAGCAGTACTTC
TRBV21-1	NA	TRBJ2-7	NA	CASSNSEDIYFIEQYF	TGTGCCAGCAGCAATTCGGAGGACATTTACTTCATCGAGCAGTACTTC
TRBV6-5	NA	TRBJ2-7	once	CASSYSLGAHYEQYF	TGTGCCAGCAGTTACTCGCTCGGGGCACACTACGAGCAGTACTTC
TRBV25-1	NA	TRBJ1-1	NA	CASIGPLNTEAFF	TGTGCCAGCATTGGGCCCTTGAACACTGAAGCTTTCTTT
TRBV4-2	NA	TRBJ1-1	NA	CASSQESGGAEAFF	TGTGCCAGCAGCCAAGAATCAGGAGGGGCTGAAGCTTTCTTT
TRBV7-2	NA	TRBJ2-2	NA	CASSLFGVNTGELFF	TGTGCCAGCAGCTTATTCGGAGTAAACACCGGGGAGCTGTTTTTT
TRBV4-2	NA	TRBJ2-7	NA	CASSQDTGDTTYEQYF	TGTGCCAGCAGCCAAGATACGGGAGATACGACCTACGAGCAGTACTTC
TRBV14	NA	TRBJ2-3	NA	CASSPGPGTDTQYF	TGTGCCAGCAGCCCGGGTCCCGGCACAGATACGCAGTATTTT
TRBV6-1	TRBD1	TRBJ2-1	NA	CASSITGGSYNEQFF	TGTGCCAGCAGCATAACAGGGGGCTCCTACAATGAGCAGTTCTTC
TRBV7-3	NA	TRBJ2-2	NA	CASSPRPTNTGELFF	TGTGCCAGCAGTCCTCGGCCAACGAACACCGGGGAGCTGTTTTTT
TRBV7-9	NA	TRBJ1-1	NA	CASSRTVNTEAFF	TGTGCCAGCAGCAGGACAGTGAACACTGAAGCTTTCTTT
TRBV27	NA	TRBJ2-7	NA	CATQRAPSSYEQYF	TGTGCCACCCAGCGGGCCCCCAGCTCCTACGAGCAGTACTTC